Below are 14 T cell receptor beta chains sequenced from a single sample in a study of Ad26.COV2.S vaccination and SARS-CoV-2 variants. Treatment meaning: approximately 18 received Ad26.COV2.S at low or high dose, single or two shots; roughly five received placebo; per-sample allocation not given. Day 63 after the first vaccine or placebo injection was the time point for sampling. Clones were read by immunoSEQ multiplex PCR, and TCRdb kept only the in-frame ones, dropping some. The sample contains some 390,000 clones, roughly nine tenths of which appear only once. The specimen comprised peripheral blood, sampled in a trial of Ad26.COV2.S vaccine versus placebo. Every receptor here comes from a person aged 18-65 years who received the Ad26.COV2.S COVID-19 vaccine or a placebo.

The V and J genes are TRBV30 and TRBJ2-7; 11 bases are a match to TRBD2. The CDR3 is made up of 13 amino acids. In germline, CDR1 is GTSNPN, CDR2 SVGIG (reference sequence). J lost 2 bases, V lost 5 bases, and 2 bases had no gene match. The CDR3 spells CAWELAGAYEQYF. CDR3 in DNA: TGTGCCTGGGAACTAGCGGGAGCCTACGAGCAGTACTTC.

The rearrangement uses TRBV18 and TRBJ1-1, with TRBD1 as a possible D gene (6 bases). V lost 4 bases, J lost 0 bases, and 12 bases lay in between. This CDR3 contains 15 residues. The germline V gene encodes CDR1 KGHSH and CDR2 LQKENI. CDR3 nucleotide sequence: TGTGCCAGCTCACTAGGACAGTCCATGAACACTGAAGCTTTCTTT. Amino acids: CASSLGQSMNTEAFF.

The chain recombines TRBV5-4 with TRBJ1-4; D uncertain. V gave up 4 bases and J gave up 7 bases, with 11 bases separating them. This CDR3 has 13 residues. CDR1 is SGHNT, CDR2 YYREEE, per germline (reference sequence). The CDR3 protein is CASSPGGVEKLFF. Written as DNA, the CDR3 is TGTGCCAGCAGCCCGGGCGGGGTTGAAAAACTGTTTTTT. The variable domain in full, with the rest retrieved from reference TRBV5-4 and TRBJ1-4, is ETGVTQSPTHLIKTRGQQVTLRCSSQSGHNTVSWYQQALGQGPQFIFQYYREEENGRGNFPPRFSGLQFPNYSSELNVNALELDDSALYLCASSPGGVEKLFFGSGTQLSVL.

The chain uses TRBV7-2 and TRBJ1-5; 7 nucleotides line up with TRBD1. The length of the CDR3 is 15 residues. CDR1 and CDR2 (germline): SGHTA, FQGNSA. Trimming at V came to 5 bases and at J to 2 bases, leaving 6 bases not matched to a gene. The CDR3 loop is CASSPRQGRNQPQHF. The CDR3 coding sequence is TGTGCCAGCAGCCCCCGACAGGGTCGCAATCAGCCCCAGCATTTT.

With respect to this clone: Other DNA variants within this sample encode the same CDR3. The chain couples TRBV10-2 to TRBJ2-3; 12 positions match TRBD2. The V gene end was trimmed by 6 bases and the J gene end by 4 bases; junction bases not matched to a gene: 2. This CDR3 comprises 14 residues. In germline, CDR1 is WSHSY, CDR2 SAAADI. Here the CDR3 reads CASRTSGGSDTQYF. The DNA of the CDR3 is TGCGCCAGCAGAACTAGCGGGGGGTCAGATACGCAGTATTTT.

Points on this clone: Other DNA variants within this sample encode the same CDR3. The chain links TRBV24-1 to TRBJ1-5, with unresolved D. V lost 5 bases and J 2 bases, leaving 6 bases between the germline ends. In germline, CDR1 is KGHDR, CDR2 SFDVKD. This CDR3 has 13 residues. CDR3 DNA sequence: TGTGCCACCAGTGGGGGAGGCAATCAGCCCCAGCATTTT. As protein: CATSGGGNQPQHF.

The chain links TRBV29-1 to TRBJ1-1; 8 positions match TRBD1. Germline lookup yields CDR1 SQVTM and CDR2 ANQGSEA. The CDR3 sequence is 12 residues long. The junction had 4 bases not matched to a gene; V was cut back by 3 bases and J by 7 bases. CDR3 protein: CSVELQGDEAFF. CDR3 bases: TGCAGCGTTGAGCTACAGGGGGATGAAGCTTTCTTT.

The V and J genes are TRBV6-2 or TRBV6-3 and TRBJ2-7; TRBD1 is a possible D gene (7 bases). V was cut by 6 bases and J by 3 bases, with 18 bases left in between. This CDR3 has 15 amino acids. From germline, CDR1 is MNHEY and CDR2 SVGEGT. The CDR3 DNA follows: TGTGCCAGCAGCACTCTGAGGCGGGACAGCTACGAGCAGTACTTC. Encoded protein: CASSTLRRDSYEQYF.

V usage is TRBV3-1 (or the pseudogene TRBV3-2) and J usage is TRBJ1-5; D remains unclear. The CDR3 extends over 15 amino acids. The germline CDR1 and CDR2 sequences are LGHDT and YNNKEL (reference sequence). With 0 bases removed from V and 4 bases from J, the gap between germline ends came to 10 bases. The CDR3 sequence: CASSQDNGGNQPQHF. CDR3 sequence (DNA): TGTGCCAGCAGCCAAGATAATGGCGGGAATCAGCCCCAGCATTTT.

The chain combines TRBV6-6 with TRBJ2-7; D tentatively reads TRBD1 or TRBD2 (5 bases each). V lost 2 bases and J lost 2, with 10 bases in between. The CDR3 sequence is 14 residues long. CDR1 and CDR2 from the germline V gene are MNHNY and SVGAGI (reference sequence). CDR3 sequence (DNA): TGTGCCAGCAGTTACGGGACCTTCACCTACGAGCAGTACTTC. Translating gives CASSYGTFTYEQYF.

V gene TRBV6-2 or TRBV6-3 combines with J gene TRBJ1-6; D is unclear. The CDR3 spans 11 residues. V lost 0 bases and J 15 bases, leaving 6 bases between the germline ends. Germline assignment: CDR1 MNHEY and CDR2 SVGEGT. The CDR3 loop is CASSYSLRLHF. The CDR3 bases are TGTGCCAGCAGTTACTCTCTTCGCCTCCACTTT.

The rearrangement links TRBV19 to TRBJ2-3; TRBD2 agrees at 7 bases. This CDR3 contains 14 residues. Germline V gene data show CDR1 as LNHDA and CDR2 as SQIVND (reference sequence). The V and J ends lost 7 bases and 2 bases, in that order; junction bases with no gene match: 6. The CDR3, as DNA: TGTGCCAGTAAGCAGCGGGACCTCACAGATACGCAGTATTTT. This encodes CASKQRDLTDTQYF.

V usage is TRBV4-3 and J usage is TRBJ2-3, with 7 bases fitting TRBD2. V was pared by 0 bases and J by 2 bases, with 5 bases of the junction left unmatched. The germline CDR1 and CDR2 sequences are LGHNA and YSLEER. The CDR3 contains 16 residues. The CDR3 protein is CASSQDQRGNTDTQYF. The CDR3 DNA follows: TGCGCCAGCAGCCAAGATCAGCGGGGCAACACAGATACGCAGTATTTT.

CDR3 DNA sequence: TGTGCCAGCAGTTACCCGATTGGACAGTGGAACACTGAAGCTTTCTTT. This sequence encodes CASSYPIGQWNTEAFF. V gene TRBV6-6 combines with J gene TRBJ1-1, with D tentatively TRBD1 (6 bases). There are 16 residues in the CDR3. The germline CDR1 and CDR2 sequences are MNHNY and SVGAGI (reference sequence). V lost 2 bases and J 1 base, leaving 14 bases between the germline ends.